This T cell receptor (beta chain) was profiled in a study of neurological immune-mediated disorders. This clonotype was seen at least ten times. Germline V gene lookup returns CDR1 SGHAT and CDR2 FQNNGV. Trimming left V 3 bases short and J 7 bases short, with 7 bases between. The CDR3 extends over 12 amino acids. Time point denoted: longitudinal time-point 1 (baseline). From 2 million PBMCs stored at -80 C, the unsorted libraries were generated. The cDNA came from 5'RACE, which used 10-nucleotide random UMIs. TCRdb used MiXCR to reprocess the 5' RACE reads, holding one entry per CDR3 protein. The table includes around 71,000 distinct CDR3 sequences, roughly 13% detected once.

This TCR was sampled from a female donor with HTLV-1-associated myelopathy (HAM/TSP). Input material: PBMCs. The J gene is TRBJ2-1, the V gene TRBV11-2; D remains ambiguous. CDR3 sequence reads: CASSFDDNEQFF. CDR3 nucleotides: TGTGCCAGCAGCTTTGATGATAATGAGCAGTTCTTC.